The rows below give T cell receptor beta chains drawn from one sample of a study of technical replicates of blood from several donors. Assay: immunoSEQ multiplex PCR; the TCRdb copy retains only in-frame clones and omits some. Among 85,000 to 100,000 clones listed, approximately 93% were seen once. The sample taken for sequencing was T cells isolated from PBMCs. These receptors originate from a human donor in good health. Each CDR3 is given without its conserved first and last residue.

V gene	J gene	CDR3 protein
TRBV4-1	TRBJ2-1	ASRLAGGHEQF
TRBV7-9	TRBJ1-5	ASSFERSDQPQH
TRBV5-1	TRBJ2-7	ASSRDRVNEQY
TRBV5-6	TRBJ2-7	ASSVVETGAEQY
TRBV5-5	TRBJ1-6	ASSLESQENYNSPLH
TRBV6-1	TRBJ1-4	ASSEQGGWREKLF
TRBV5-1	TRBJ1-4	ASGPGQGNEKLF
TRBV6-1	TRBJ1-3	ASSERPRGTSGNTIY
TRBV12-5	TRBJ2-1	ASGLGRTSGTGGQF
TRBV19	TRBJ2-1	ASRPGTGTINEQF
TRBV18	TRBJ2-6	ASSPVEQGALLAGANVLT
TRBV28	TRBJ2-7	ASSDRDSSYEQY
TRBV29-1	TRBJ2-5	SVDRGRETQY
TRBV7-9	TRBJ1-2	ASSLVNGGYT
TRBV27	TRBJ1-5	ASSLRTGGDQPQH
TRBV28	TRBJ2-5	ASSPGHGWETQY
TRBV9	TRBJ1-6	ASSVRSGNSPLH
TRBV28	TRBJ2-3	ASSTGGPVDTQY
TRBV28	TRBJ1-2	ASSLGLGYT
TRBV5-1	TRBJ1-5	ASSFTKWGGEPMVFVSPQH
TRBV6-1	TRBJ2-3	ASSESGSGVLRDTQY
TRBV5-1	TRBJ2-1	ASSLPQLEFSYNEQF
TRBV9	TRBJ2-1	ASSVAPYYNEQF
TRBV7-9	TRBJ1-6	ASSLFSGDSPLH
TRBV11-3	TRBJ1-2	ASSFAAGGNGYT
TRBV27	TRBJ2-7	ASTIWGLAVPGEQY
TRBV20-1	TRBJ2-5	SALVQETQY
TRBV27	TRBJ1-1	ASRTDRDTYTEAF
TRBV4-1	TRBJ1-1	ASSQVRNTEAF
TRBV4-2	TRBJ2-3	ASSQLRDTNTDTQY
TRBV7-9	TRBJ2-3	ASSLAASGGETDTQY
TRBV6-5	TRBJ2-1	ASRPTSGIVNEQF
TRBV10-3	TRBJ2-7	AISGERSSYEQY
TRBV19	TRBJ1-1	ASISGMMNTEAF
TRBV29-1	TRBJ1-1	SVEGPGMGTEAF
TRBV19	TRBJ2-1	ASLDRAYNEQF
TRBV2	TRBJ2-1	ASSVYRLSSYNEQF
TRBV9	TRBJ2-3	ASSGTVSTDTQY
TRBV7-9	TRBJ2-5	ASSLNTGSETQY
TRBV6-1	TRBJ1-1	ASSEGRTEAF
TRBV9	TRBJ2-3	ASSDRTGGSRTDTQY
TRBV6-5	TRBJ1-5	ASSYSPGGQPQH
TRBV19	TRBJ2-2	AGETGAGELF
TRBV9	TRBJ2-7	ASSVGIAASYEQY
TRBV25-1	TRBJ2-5	ASRPGGAETQY
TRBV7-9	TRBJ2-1	ASSFRKLGSALGNNEQF
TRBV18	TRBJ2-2	ASSTAGDATGELF
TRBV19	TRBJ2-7	ASSMAIGERGVSYEQY
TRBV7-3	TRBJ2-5	ASSLTASGGASEETQY
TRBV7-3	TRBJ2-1	ASSFVGGTNEQF
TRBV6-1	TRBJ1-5	ASSGAGGGHQPQH
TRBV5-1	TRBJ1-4	ASRGQTNEKLF
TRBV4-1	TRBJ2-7	ASSQGPGLSNSYEQY
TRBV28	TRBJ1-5	ASSPGTVQPQH
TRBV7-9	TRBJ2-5	ASSFAGGQETQY
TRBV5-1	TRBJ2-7	ASSAAPGQRSYEQY